This T cell receptor (beta chain) was captured in a study of blood T cell repertoires in COVID-19. Study background: The United States, Italy and Spain supplied acute and convalescent COVID-19 samples.

Assay: immunoSEQ multiplex PCR; the TCRdb copy retains only in-frame clones and omits some. The sample carries tens of thousands of clones, 88% recorded once. Germline V gene lookup returns CDR1 MDHEN and CDR2 SYDVKM. V lost 6 bases, J lost 4 bases, and 9 bases lay in between. CDR3 length: 12 residues. Sequencing was carried out using peripheral blood. The receptor's source is a man older than 75 with acute or convalescent COVID-19. The gene calls are TRBV28 and TRBJ1-2; no reliable D call. The CDR3 is CASRIFGYGYTF. The CDR3 nucleotides read TGTGCCAGCAGGATTTTCGGCTATGGCTACACCTTC.